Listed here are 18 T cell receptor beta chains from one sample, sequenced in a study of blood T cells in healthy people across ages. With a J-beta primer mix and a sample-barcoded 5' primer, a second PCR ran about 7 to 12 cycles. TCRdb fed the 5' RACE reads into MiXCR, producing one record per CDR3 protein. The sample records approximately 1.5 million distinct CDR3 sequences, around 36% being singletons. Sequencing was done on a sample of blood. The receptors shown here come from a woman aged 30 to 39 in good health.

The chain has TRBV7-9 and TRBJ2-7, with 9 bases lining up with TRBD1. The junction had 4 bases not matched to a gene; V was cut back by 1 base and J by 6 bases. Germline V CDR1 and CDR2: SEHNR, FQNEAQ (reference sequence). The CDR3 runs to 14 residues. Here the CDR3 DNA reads TGTGCCAGCAGCTTAGGGGACAGGGTCAGCGAGCAGTACTTC. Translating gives CASSLGDRVSEQYF.

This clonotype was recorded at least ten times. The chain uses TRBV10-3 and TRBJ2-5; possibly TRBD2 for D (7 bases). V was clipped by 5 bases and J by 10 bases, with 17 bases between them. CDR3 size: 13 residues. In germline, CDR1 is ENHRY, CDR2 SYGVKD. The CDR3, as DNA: TGTGCCATCAGTACCGCGGGGGCCCTAAACCAGTACTTC. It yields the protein CAISTAGALNQYF.

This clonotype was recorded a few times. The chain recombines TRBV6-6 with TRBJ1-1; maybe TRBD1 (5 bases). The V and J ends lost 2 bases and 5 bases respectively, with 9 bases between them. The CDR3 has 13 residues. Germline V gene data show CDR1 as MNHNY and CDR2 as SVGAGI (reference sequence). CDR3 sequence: CASSYAGGTEAFF. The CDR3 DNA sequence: TGTGCCAGCAGTTACGCCGGGGGGACTGAAGCTTTCTTT.

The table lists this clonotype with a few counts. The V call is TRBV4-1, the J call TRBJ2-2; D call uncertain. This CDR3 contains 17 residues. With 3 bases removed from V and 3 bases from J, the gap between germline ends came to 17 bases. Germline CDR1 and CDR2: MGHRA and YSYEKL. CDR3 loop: CASSHAGWGSDTGELFF. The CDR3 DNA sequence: TGCGCCAGCAGCCACGCCGGGTGGGGATCCGACACCGGGGAGCTGTTTTTT.

The CDR3 is CSASTTDSLQETQYF. The CDR3 DNA reads TGCAGTGCTAGCACTACAGACAGTCTCCAAGAGACCCAGTACTTC. This chain connects TRBV20-1 to TRBJ2-5; tentatively, D is TRBD1 (5 bases). CDR1 is DFQATT, CDR2 SNEGSKA, per germline (reference sequence). The ends were cut back, 3 bases at V and 1 base at J, with 15 bases in the middle. This CDR3 spans 15 amino acids.

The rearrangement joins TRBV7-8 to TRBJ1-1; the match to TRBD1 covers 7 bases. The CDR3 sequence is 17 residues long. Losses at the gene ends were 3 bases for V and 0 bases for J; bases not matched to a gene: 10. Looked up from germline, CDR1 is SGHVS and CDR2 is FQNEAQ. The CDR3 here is CASSLDRRNHMNTEAFF. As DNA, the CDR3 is TGTGCCAGCAGCTTGGACAGGAGAAATCATATGAACACTGAAGCTTTCTTT.

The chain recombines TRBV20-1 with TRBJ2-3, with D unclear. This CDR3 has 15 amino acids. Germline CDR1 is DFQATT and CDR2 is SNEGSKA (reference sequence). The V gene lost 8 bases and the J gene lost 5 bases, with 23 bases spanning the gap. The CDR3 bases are TGCAGTCCCCCCCGGCGGCCCAATGGTGGAGATACGCAGTATTTT. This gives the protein CSPPRRPNGGDTQYF.

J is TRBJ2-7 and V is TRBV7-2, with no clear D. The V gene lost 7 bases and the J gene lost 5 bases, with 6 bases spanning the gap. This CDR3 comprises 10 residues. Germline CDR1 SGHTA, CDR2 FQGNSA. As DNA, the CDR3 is TGTGCCAGCATCCTACACGAGCAGTACTTC. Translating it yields CASILHEQYF.

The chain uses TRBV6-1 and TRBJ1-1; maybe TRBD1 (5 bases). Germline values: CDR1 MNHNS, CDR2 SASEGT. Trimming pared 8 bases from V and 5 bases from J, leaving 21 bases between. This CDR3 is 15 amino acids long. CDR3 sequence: CASGAIRVISTEAFF. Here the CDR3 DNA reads TGTGCCAGCGGGGCCATCCGGGTCATATCTACTGAAGCTTTCTTT.

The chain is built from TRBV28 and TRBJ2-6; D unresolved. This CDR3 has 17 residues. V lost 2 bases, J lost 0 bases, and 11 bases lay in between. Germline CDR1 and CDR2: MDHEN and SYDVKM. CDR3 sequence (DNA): TGTGCCAGCAGTTTAACCCAATCAGGCTCTGGGGCCAACGTCCTGACTTTC. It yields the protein CASSLTQSGSGANVLTF.

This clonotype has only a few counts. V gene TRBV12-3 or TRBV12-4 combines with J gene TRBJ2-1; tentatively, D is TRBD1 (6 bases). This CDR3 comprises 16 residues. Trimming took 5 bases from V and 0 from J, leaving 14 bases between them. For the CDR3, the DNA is TGTGCCAGCAGTGAACAGGGCGCCCTCTCCTACAATGAGCAGTTCTTC. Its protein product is CASSEQGALSYNEQFF.

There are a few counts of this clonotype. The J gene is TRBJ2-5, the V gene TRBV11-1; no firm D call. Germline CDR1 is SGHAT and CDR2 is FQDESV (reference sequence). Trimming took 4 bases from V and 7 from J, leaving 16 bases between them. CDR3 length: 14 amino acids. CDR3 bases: TGTGCCAGCAGCTCAGAAGCAATAGCAAGGACCCAGTACTTC. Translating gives CASSSEAIARTQYF.

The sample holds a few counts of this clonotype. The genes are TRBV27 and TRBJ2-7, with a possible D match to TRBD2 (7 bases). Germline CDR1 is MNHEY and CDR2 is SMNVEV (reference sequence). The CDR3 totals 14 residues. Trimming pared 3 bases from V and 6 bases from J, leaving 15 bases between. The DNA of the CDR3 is TGTGCCAGCAGTTTCTCGCGGGGGCCGAGCGAGCAGTACTTC. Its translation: CASSFSRGPSEQYF.

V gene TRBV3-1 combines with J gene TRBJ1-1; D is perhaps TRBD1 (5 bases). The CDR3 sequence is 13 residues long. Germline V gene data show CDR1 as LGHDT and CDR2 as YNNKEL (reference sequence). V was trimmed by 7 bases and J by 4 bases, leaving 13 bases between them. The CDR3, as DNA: TGTGCCAGCAAGTGGGGGATGGGCACTGAAGCTTTCTTT. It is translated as CASKWGMGTEAFF. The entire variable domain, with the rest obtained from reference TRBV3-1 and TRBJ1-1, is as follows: DTAVSQTPKYLVTQMGNDKSIKCEQNLGHDTMYWYKQDSKKFLKIMFSYNNKELIINETVPNRFSPKSPDKAHLNLHINSLELGDSAVYFCASKWGMGTEAFFGQGTRLTVV.

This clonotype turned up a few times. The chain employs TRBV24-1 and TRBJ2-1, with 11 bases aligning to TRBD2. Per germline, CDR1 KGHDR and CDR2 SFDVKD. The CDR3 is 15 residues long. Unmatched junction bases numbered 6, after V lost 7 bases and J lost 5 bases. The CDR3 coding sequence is TGTGCCACCAGGCTGACTAGCGGGGTTAACAATGAGCAGTTCTTC. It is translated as CATRLTSGVNNEQFF.

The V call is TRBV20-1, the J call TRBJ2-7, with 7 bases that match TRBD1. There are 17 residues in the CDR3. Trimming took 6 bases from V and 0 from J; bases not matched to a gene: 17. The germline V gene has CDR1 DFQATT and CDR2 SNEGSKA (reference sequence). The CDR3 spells CSAVLPGQSISSYEQYF. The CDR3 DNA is TGCAGTGCCGTTTTGCCGGGACAGTCTATAAGCTCCTACGAGCAGTACTTC.

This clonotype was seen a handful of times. In DNA, the CDR3 is TGCGCCAGCAGCTTGGCTACAGGGGGCCTCTATGGCTACACCTTC. It yields the protein CASSLATGGLYGYTF. This chain connects TRBV5-1 to TRBJ1-2; 9 positions match TRBD1. Per germline, CDR1 SGHRS and CDR2 YFSETQ. CDR3 size: 15 residues. J lost 4 bases, V lost 0 bases, and 4 bases had no gene match. The whole variable domain, remainder taken from reference TRBV5-1 and TRBJ1-2, is KAGVTQTPRYLIKTRGQQVTLSCSPISGHRSVSWYQQTPGQGLQFLFEYFSETQRNKGNFPGRFSGRQFSNSRSEMNVSTLELGDSALYLCASSLATGGLYGYTFGSGTRLTVV.

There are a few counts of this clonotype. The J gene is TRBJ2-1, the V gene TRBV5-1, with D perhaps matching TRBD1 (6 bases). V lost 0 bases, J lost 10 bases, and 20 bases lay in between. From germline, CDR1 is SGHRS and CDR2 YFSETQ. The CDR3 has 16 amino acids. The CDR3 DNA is TGCGCCAGCAGCTTGGGGGGTTTGTTACAGGGTTACGAGCAGTTCTTC. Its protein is CASSLGGLLQGYEQFF. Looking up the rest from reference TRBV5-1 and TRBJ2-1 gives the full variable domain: KAGVTQTPRYLIKTRGQQVTLSCSPISGHRSVSWYQQTPGQGLQFLFEYFSETQRNKGNFPGRFSGRQFSNSRSEMNVSTLELGDSALYLCASSLGGLLQGYEQFFGPGTRLTVL.